This TCR beta chain came from a study of blood T cell repertoires in COVID-19. As for the study in general: The samples span acute and convalescent COVID-19 from the United States, Italy and Spain. PBMCs, B-cell-depleted T cells, or T cells provided the cDNA or gDNA that made up the material.

Original methodology: The assay estimated nucleated cells by amplifying reference gene primers. TCRdb keeps only in-frame clones here, not all; method: immunoSEQ multiplex PCR. Clonal size and the V and J genes are those of that table, whereas D and trimming came from the DNA. Among under 300,000 clones, roughly 86% were seen once, and the ten largest hold approximately 13%. Sequenced material: peripheral blood. The receptor was isolated from an older man with acute or convalescent COVID-19.

This CDR3 is CASSLPKESTGELFF. As DNA, the CDR3 is TGCGCCAGCAGCTTGCCGAAGGAGAGCACCGGGGAGCTGTTTTTT. The V gene is TRBV5-1, the J gene TRBJ2-2; D is unclear. CDR3 size: 15 residues. The V gene lost 1 base and the J gene lost 4 bases, with 11 bases spanning the gap. Germline CDR1 and CDR2: SGHRS and YFSETQ.